The 5 T cell receptor beta chains in this list originate from one sample, sequenced in a study of control samples from healthy donors and cancer patients. Measured with immunoSEQ multiplex PCR; TCRdb has only the in-frame clones, and not every one. The sample shows about 120,000 clones, approximately 84% of them seen only once. Sequenced input: blood. The origin of the receptors is a man between 18 and 35 years old in good health.

The chain joins TRBV3-1 (or the pseudogene TRBV3-2) to TRBJ2-3; TRBD1 might be the D (5 bases). Trimming took 2 bases from V and 4 from J, leaving 19 bases between them. This CDR3 comprises 17 residues. Per germline, CDR1 LGHDT and CDR2 YNNKEL (reference sequence). For the CDR3, the DNA is TGTGCCAGCAGCCAACCCCAGGGCTTCACGTCCCCAGATACGCAGTATTTT. Its translation is CASSQPQGFTSPDTQYF.

The chain employs TRBV9 and TRBJ2-1; tentative D call: TRBD1 (5 bases). Between the trimmed V and J ends, which lost 4 bases and 3 bases, there was a span of 20 bases. The germline V gene encodes CDR1 SGDLS and CDR2 YYNGEE. The CDR3 has 17 residues. CDR3 DNA sequence: TGTGCCAGCAGCCCCGCTCAAGGGGCGCCCTTCTACAATGAGCAGTTCTTC. Its translation: CASSPAQGAPFYNEQFF.

V and J are TRBV11-2 and TRBJ1-2; D is undetermined. This CDR3 region has 16 residues. Germline V lookup: CDR1 SGHAT, CDR2 FQNNGV. V shed 0 bases and J shed 6 bases, with 17 bases lying between them. The CDR3 DNA follows: TGTGCCAGCAGCTTAGAACTGACACTACGTCAGGATGGCTACACCTTC. This codes for CASSLELTLRQDGYTF.

This chain links TRBV5-1 with TRBJ2-7; D possibly corresponds to TRBD2 (6 bases). In germline, CDR1 is SGHRS, CDR2 YFSETQ. This CDR3 has 15 amino acids. Trimming left V 0 bases short and J 5 bases short, with 15 bases between. For the CDR3, the DNA is TGCGCCAGCAGCTTGGAGGGAGGCCATGTGAACGAGCAGTACTTC. This translates into CASSLEGGHVNEQYF.

This chain uses TRBV6-1 with TRBJ1-1; D is perhaps TRBD1 (6 bases). The CDR3 is 11 amino acids. From germline, CDR1 is MNHNS and CDR2 SASEGT. Trimming removed 6 bases at V and 8 bases at J, with 10 bases between. CDR3 sequence: CASSLGQEAFF. The CDR3 DNA reads TGTGCCAGCAGCTTAGGACAGGAAGCTTTCTTT.